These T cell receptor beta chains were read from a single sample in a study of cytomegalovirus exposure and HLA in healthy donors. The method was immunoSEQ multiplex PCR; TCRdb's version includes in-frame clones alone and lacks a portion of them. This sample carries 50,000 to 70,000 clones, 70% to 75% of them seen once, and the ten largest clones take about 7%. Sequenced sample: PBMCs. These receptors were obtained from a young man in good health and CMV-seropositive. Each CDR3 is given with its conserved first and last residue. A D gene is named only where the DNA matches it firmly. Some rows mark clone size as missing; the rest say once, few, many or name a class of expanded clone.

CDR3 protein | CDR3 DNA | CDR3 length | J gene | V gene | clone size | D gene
CASSPDRSGYTF | TGTGCCAGCAGCCCCGACAGAAGTGGCTACACCTTC | 12 | TRBJ1-2 | TRBV7-3 | . | .
CASSRSGGTEAFF | TGTGCCAGCTCACGATCAGGGGGCACTGAAGCTTTCTTT | 13 | TRBJ1-1 | TRBV18 | . | TRBD1
CASSQDWTAYEQYF | TGTGCCAGCAGCCAAGACTGGACAGCCTACGAGCAGTACTTC | 14 | TRBJ2-7 | TRBV4-2 | . | .
CASSPVAGGYEQFF | TGTGCCAGCAGCCCGGTGGCGGGGGGGTATGAGCAGTTCTTC | 14 | TRBJ2-1 | TRBV13 | . | TRBD2
CASSEGSRGNNQPQHF | TGTGCCAGCAGTGAAGGCTCACGGGGGAATAATCAGCCCCAGCATTTT | 16 | TRBJ1-5 | TRBV25-1 | . | .
CASKTANYGYTF | TGTGCCAGCAAAACAGCTAACTATGGCTACACCTTC | 12 | TRBJ1-2 | TRBV6-1 | . | .
CASSLVEGNTGELFF | TGTGCCAGCAGCCTCGTGGAGGGGAACACCGGGGAGCTGTTTTTT | 15 | TRBJ2-2 | TRBV7-3 | . | .
CASSLGGRPENTIYF | TGCGCCAGCAGCTTGGGAGGGCGCCCTGAAAACACCATATATTTT | 15 | TRBJ1-3 | TRBV5-1 | . | .
CASSLANRAGRTDTQYF | TGTGCCAGCAGCTTAGCGAACCGAGCGGGGAGAACAGATACGCAGTATTTT | 17 | TRBJ2-3 | TRBV7-2 | once | TRBD2
CASSQQGSGYTF | TGTGCCAGCAGCCAACAGGGATCTGGCTACACCTTC | 12 | TRBJ1-2 | TRBV2 | few | .
CSVEVGETVYEQYF | TGCAGCGTTGAAGTTGGAGAGACAGTCTACGAGCAGTACTTC | 14 | TRBJ2-7 | TRBV29-1 | . | .
CASSVQYGGSYNEQFF | TGTGCCAGCAGCGTACAGTACGGGGGCTCCTACAATGAGCAGTTCTTC | 16 | TRBJ2-1 | TRBV9 | . | .
CASNKLHNYGYTF | TGTGCCAGCAATAAGCTGCATAACTATGGCTACACCTTC | 13 | TRBJ1-2 | TRBV28 | . | .
CASSLDRGQPQHF | TGTGCCAGCAGCCTCGACAGGGGACAGCCCCAGCATTTT | 13 | TRBJ1-5 | TRBV6-6 | . | TRBD1
CASSLGPGGTEQYF | TGTGCCAGCAGCTTGGGACCCGGGGGGACTGAGCAGTACTTC | 14 | TRBJ2-7 | TRBV5-6 | few | TRBD2
CASRLGTKVDEQYF | TGTGCCAGCAGACTCGGGACTAAGGTCGACGAGCAGTACTTC | 14 | TRBJ2-7 | TRBV9 | . | TRBD2
CASSQDESTGAYSYNEQFF | TGCGCCAGCAGCCAAGATGAAAGCACAGGGGCTTACTCCTACAATGAGCAGTTCTTC | 19 | TRBJ2-1 | TRBV4-3 | . | TRBD1
CASSLVGPGTPSYEQYF | TGTGCCAGCAGCTTAGTGGGCCCCGGGACACCCTCCTACGAGCAGTACTTC | 17 | TRBJ2-7 | TRBV7-2 | once | .
CASSPGQGGYGYTF | TGTGCCAGCAGCCCCGGACAGGGCGGCTATGGCTACACCTTC | 14 | TRBJ1-2 | TRBV7-3 | . | TRBD1
CASSLQQGGAWSGANVLTF | TGTGCCAGCAGCTTACAACAGGGCGGAGCTTGGTCTGGGGCCAACGTCCTGACTTTC | 19 | TRBJ2-6 | TRBV7-2 | . | .
CASSPSSGGPREQFF | TGCGCCAGCAGCCCATCTAGCGGGGGGCCCAGAGAGCAGTTCTTC | 15 | TRBJ2-1 | TRBV5-1 | . | TRBD2
CAWTPSSYNSPLHF | TGTGCCTGGACACCGAGCTCCTATAATTCACCCCTCCACTTT | 14 | TRBJ1-6 | TRBV30 | . | .
CASSAGTGFYEQYF | TGTGCCAGCAGTGCCGGGACAGGGTTCTACGAGCAGTACTTC | 14 | TRBJ2-7 | TRBV2 | once | TRBD1
CASSPAGGILYEQYF | TGTGCCAGCAGCCCCGCCGGGGGGATCCTCTACGAGCAGTACTTC | 15 | TRBJ2-7 | TRBV7-9 | few | TRBD2
CASSVDEGTAQGEQYF | TGTGCCAGCAGCGTAGACGAGGGGACAGCTCAGGGCGAGCAGTACTTC | 16 | TRBJ2-7 | TRBV9 | . | TRBD1
CASSMAANTGELFF | TGTGCCAGTAGTATGGCGGCGAACACCGGGGAGCTGTTTTTT | 14 | TRBJ2-2 | TRBV19 | . | .
CASRNGILSDTQYF | TGTGCCAGCAGGAACGGTATCCTATCAGATACGCAGTATTTT | 14 | TRBJ2-3 | TRBV6-1 | . | .
CASSIRQGRRDTIYF | TGTGCCAGCAGTATTAGACAGGGGAGGCGAGACACCATATATTTT | 15 | TRBJ1-3 | TRBV2 | once | TRBD1
CASSPPRRDEQYF | TGTGCCAGCAGCCCCCCCCGGAGGGACGAGCAGTACTTC | 13 | TRBJ2-7 | TRBV7-8 | few | .
CASSPSGGADYGYTF | TGTGCCAGCAGCCCATCTGGGGGGGCCGACTATGGCTACACCTTC | 15 | TRBJ1-2 | TRBV4-2 | . | .
CASSDSAGGVTDTQYF | TGTGCCAGCAGTGATTCGGCGGGGGGGGTCACAGATACGCAGTATTTT | 16 | TRBJ2-3 | TRBV6-4 | few | TRBD2